This T cell receptor (beta chain) stems from a study of prognosis after radiotherapy for stage I lung cancer. Germline V lookup: CDR1 DFQATT, CDR2 SNEGSKA (reference sequence). The CDR3 has 11 amino acids. Trimming pared 1 base from V and 1 base from J, leaving 1 base between. Overall study findings and caveats: Gene usage of TRBV and TRBJ reportedly differed between patients with and without metastases. Samples before stereotactic body radiation therapy had more unique TCR clones (median approximately 10,000 versus 7,000).

Every member of the patient group was node-negative on CT and PET/CT (none had prior chemotherapy, radiotherapy or other malignancies). Relative to its sample, this clonotype is medium-sized. The antigen is undetermined. Amplification of TCR beta CDR3 from genomic DNA used two-round multiplex PCR. Amplification in first-round PCR relied on primers specific to each TRBV and TRBJ gene. TCRdb reprocessed the multiplex PCR reads via MiXCR and lists one record per CDR3 protein. The table has more than 9,000 distinct CDR3 sequences, 54% seen once. The sample consisted of PBMCs, taken before or after stereotactic body radiation therapy (not recorded which). The sequence was obtained from a donor aged 50 or older with non-small cell lung cancer. The rearrangement joins TRBV20-1 to TRBJ1-1; D gene unclear. The CDR3 nucleotides read TGCAGTGCTAGAGCGAACACTGAAGCTTTCTTT. This codes for CSARANTEAFF.